The present T cell receptor (beta chain) was sequenced within a study of blood T cell repertoires in COVID-19. For the study at large: Samples representing acute and convalescent COVID-19 were sourced from the United States, Italy and Spain. Sources were T cells, B-cell-depleted T cells, or PBMCs; the material itself was cDNA or gDNA.

Measured with immunoSEQ multiplex PCR; TCRdb has only the in-frame clones, and not every one. The table has around 30,000 clones, more than 75% seen once. V lost 5 bases, J lost 8 bases, and 15 bases stayed unmatched. CDR3 size: 17 residues. The germline V gene has CDR1 SGHVS and CDR2 FQNEAQ. Sequenced: peripheral blood. The chain couples TRBV7-8 to TRBJ2-1, with 10 bases matching TRBD2. The receptor's source is a man between 65 and 85 years old with active or convalescent COVID-19. The CDR3 coding sequence is TGTGCCAGCAGCCCAAGGGTGGCTAGCGGGAGTGTGGATGAGCAGTTCTTC. Translating it yields CASSPRVASGSVDEQFF.